The 23 T cell receptor beta chains below come from one sample, sequenced in a study of response to subunit inactivated influenza vaccine. TCRdb reprocessed the RT-PCR reads with MiXCR, giving one entry per CDR3 protein. Of roughly 700,000 distinct CDR3 sequences detected, around 13% appear once; the ten largest clones hold 5.5% to 8%. The sequences come from PBMCs from blood, collected roughly 2 weeks before vaccination. The receptors here all came from a man aged 45-65 years who received an inactivated influenza vaccine.

The gene calls are TRBV19 and TRBJ1-2; 8 bases map to TRBD1. The CDR3 covers 13 residues. Unmatched junction bases numbered 5, after V lost 7 bases and J lost 4 bases. Looked up from germline, CDR1 is LNHDA and CDR2 is SQIVND (reference sequence). CDR3 nucleotides: TGTGCCAGTACCGGGACAGGATTCTATGGCTACACCTTC. This codes for CASTGTGFYGYTF.

This clonotype was detected only a few times. The chain carries TRBV10-3 and TRBJ2-3; 11 bases agree with TRBD1. Germline V gene data show CDR1 as ENHRY and CDR2 as SYGVKD. J lost 2 bases, V lost 3 bases, and 4 bases had no gene match. The CDR3 sequence is 16 residues long. The CDR3 nucleotides read TGTGCCATCAGTGAAGGGACAGGGGGAGTCACAGATACGCAGTATTTT. Protein: CAISEGTGGVTDTQYF.

The genes are TRBV20-1 and TRBJ2-1, with 10 nucleotides matching TRBD1. The CDR3 consists of 15 residues. J gave up 7 bases and V 5 bases, and 11 bases lay outside the gene matches. The germline V gene has CDR1 DFQATT and CDR2 SNEGSKA (reference sequence). The CDR3 protein is CSAGNPGQGRNEQFF. The CDR3 coding sequence is TGCAGTGCTGGTAATCCGGGACAGGGGAGGAATGAGCAGTTCTTC.

Points on this clonotype: One junction end disagrees with the germline gene, perhaps due to a read error. This sequence joins TRBV10-3 and TRBJ2-3; D might be TRBD1 or TRBD2, each matching 5 bases. This CDR3 has 15 residues. Looked up from germline, CDR1 is ENHRY and CDR2 is SYGVKD. Written as DNA, the CDR3 is TGTGGCATCAGTGAGTCGAGGGGTAGCACAGATACGCAGTATTTT. Amino acid sequence: CGISESRGSTDTQYF.

This chain uses TRBV28 with TRBJ2-5; TRBD1 might be the D (6 bases). This CDR3 has 14 amino acids. Trimming shortened V by 6 bases and J by 5 bases, and 16 bases separated the two germline ends. Germline CDR1 and CDR2: MDHEN and SYDVKM. The CDR3 loop reads CASSVQGPHETQYF. Written as DNA, the CDR3 is TGTGCCAGCAGCGTCCAGGGGCCTCATGAGACCCAGTACTTC. Based on the CDR3 plus reference TRBV28 and TRBJ2-5, the full variable domain is DVKVTQSSRYLVKRTGEKVFLECVQDMDHENMFWYRQDPGLGLRLIYFSYDVKMKEKGDIPEGYSVSREKKERFSLILESASTNQTSMYLCASSVQGPHETQYFGPGTRLLVL.

The V call is TRBV6-5, the J call TRBJ2-1; TRBD2 aligns across 7 bases. From germline, CDR1 is MNHEY and CDR2 SVGAGI. CDR3 length equals 15 residues. The J segment lost 4 bases and the V segment lost 2 bases, leaving 5 bases of the junction unmatched. The CDR3 is CASSYVAGKYNEQFF. Written as DNA, the CDR3 is TGTGCCAGCAGTTACGTAGCGGGTAAATACAATGAGCAGTTCTTC.

This chain joins TRBV20-1 and TRBJ1-2; maybe TRBD1 (6 bases). There are 13 residues in the CDR3. Between the trimmed V and J ends, which lost 3 bases and 2 bases, there was a span of 10 bases. Germline CDR1 is DFQATT and CDR2 is SNEGSKA (reference sequence). The CDR3 nucleotides are TGCAGTGCTAGGGACAGCGTGAACTATGGCTACACCTTC. Protein: CSARDSVNYGYTF.

The rearrangement joins TRBV6-1 to TRBJ2-7, with TRBD2 identical over 7 bases. CDR3 length equals 16 residues. V gave up 7 bases and J gave up 0 bases; unmatched junction bases: 12. The germline V gene encodes CDR1 MNHNS and CDR2 SASEGT. The CDR3 sequence is CASTPSGRPLSYEQYF. In nucleotides, the CDR3 is TGTGCCAGCACCCCATCCGGGAGGCCCCTCTCCTACGAGCAGTACTTC.

This chain links TRBV24-1 with TRBJ1-1; no clear D gene. The CDR3 has 9 residues. The V end was cut by 3 bases, the J end by 8 bases, with 0 bases between. Germline lookup yields CDR1 KGHDR and CDR2 SFDVKD. Here the CDR3 DNA reads TGTGCCACCAGTGATGAAGCTTTCTTT. Its translation: CATSDEAFF.

This clonotype has more than one count but fewer than ten. This rearrangement joins TRBV5-1 to TRBJ2-1; D remains unclear. The CDR3 is 13 residues long. Trimming shortened V by 0 bases and J by 10 bases, and 11 bases separated the two germline ends. Germline lookup yields CDR1 SGHRS and CDR2 YFSETQ. In DNA, the CDR3 is TGCGCCAGCAGCTTGGATTGGGTCGGCGAGCAGTTCTTC. This sequence encodes CASSLDWVGEQFF.

This clonotype was seen a few times. V is TRBV11-2 and J is TRBJ2-3; D unresolved. The CDR3 is 15 amino acids. With 6 bases removed from V and 2 bases from J, the gap between germline ends came to 15 bases. Germline values: CDR1 SGHAT, CDR2 FQNNGV. CDR3 nucleotide sequence: TGTGCCAGCAGATCACCCGGGCCCGACACAGATACGCAGTATTTT. This gives the protein CASRSPGPDTDTQYF.

This clonotype was seen a handful of times. The chain recombines TRBV5-1 with TRBJ2-1, with 11 bases matching TRBD2. The CDR3 has 17 residues. The V and J ends lost 1 base and 4 bases, in that order; junction bases with no gene match: 7. Germline V CDR1 and CDR2: SGHRS, YFSETQ. CDR3 amino acids: CASSLYTSGGMYNEQFF. Here the CDR3 DNA reads TGCGCCAGCAGCTTGTACACTAGCGGGGGCATGTACAATGAGCAGTTCTTC.

This clonotype was seen more than once but under ten times. This chain links TRBV20-1 with TRBJ2-2; D remains unclear. The CDR3 consists of 13 residues. V shed 0 bases and J shed 5 bases, with 7 bases lying between them. Germline loops: CDR1 DFQATT, CDR2 SNEGSKA (reference sequence). The CDR3 spells CSARDWLTGELFF. In DNA form, the CDR3 reads TGCAGTGCTAGAGATTGGTTGACCGGGGAGCTGTTTTTT.

The chain employs TRBV10-3 and TRBJ2-7; D remains ambiguous. Trimming took off 3 bases at V and 1 base at J, with 4 bases between the two ends. Per the germline V gene, CDR1 is ENHRY and CDR2 is SYGVKD. The CDR3 length is 12 residues. CDR3 region: CAISDRSYEQYF. As DNA, the CDR3 is TGTGCCATCAGTGACCGATCCTACGAGCAGTACTTC.

The gene calls are TRBV6-6 and TRBJ1-2; 8 bases are a match to TRBD1. CDR1 and CDR2 (germline): MNHNY, SVGAGI (reference sequence). V shed 8 bases, J shed 7 bases, and the junction held 6 bases outside the gene matches. The CDR3 is 12 amino acids. This chain's CDR3 is CASWTGSGGYTF. The CDR3, as DNA: TGTGCCAGCTGGACAGGGAGCGGTGGCTACACCTTC.

This clonotype appeared a few times. The chain employs TRBV30 and TRBJ1-1, with D possibly TRBD1 on 5 matching bases. Germline CDR1 is GTSNPN and CDR2 is SVGIG (reference sequence). Trimming removed 2 bases from V and 1 base from J, with 8 bases in between. The CDR3 runs 13 residues. CDR3 sequence reads: CAWSFTGNTEAFF. The DNA of the CDR3 is TGTGCCTGGAGTTTCACAGGGAACACTGAAGCTTTCTTT.

This clonotype occurred a few times. The V gene is TRBV4-3, the J gene TRBJ1-2; TRBD1 matches at 8 bases. Germline assignment: CDR1 LGHNA and CDR2 YSLEER. After removal of 4 bases from V and 0 bases from J, the junction contained 4 bases not matched to a gene. This CDR3 comprises 15 residues. The CDR3 coding sequence is TGCGCCAGCAGCCGACAGGGGCAAGCTAACTATGGCTACACCTTC. Its protein is CASSRQGQANYGYTF.

This rearrangement joins TRBV28 to TRBJ2-7, with TRBD1 matching 8 bases. CDR1 and CDR2 from the germline V gene are MDHEN and SYDVKM. This CDR3 region has 16 residues. V lost 3 bases and J lost 5; bases outside the gene matches: 12. CDR3 nucleotides: TGTGCCAGCAGTTTCCCCCACCGGACAGGGTCCCACGAGCAGTACTTC. Encoded protein: CASSFPHRTGSHEQYF. Supplemented by reference TRBV28 and TRBJ2-7, the full variable domain reads DVKVTQSSRYLVKRTGEKVFLECVQDMDHENMFWYRQDPGLGLRLIYFSYDVKMKEKGDIPEGYSVSREKKERFSLILESASTNQTSMYLCASSFPHRTGSHEQYFGPGTRLTVT.

This clonotype has ten or more counts. This chain links TRBV11-1 with TRBJ2-5, with D unclear. V was trimmed by 5 bases and J by 2 bases, leaving 18 bases between them. Germline V gene sequence: CDR1 SGHAT, CDR2 FQDESV (reference sequence). The CDR3 totals 16 residues. This chain's CDR3 is CASSPRRAGVQETQYF. In DNA, the CDR3 is TGTGCCAGCAGCCCGCGGCGTGCAGGAGTGCAAGAGACCCAGTACTTC.

The J gene is TRBJ1-4, the V gene TRBV5-1; TRBD1 aligns across 8 bases. The germline CDR1 and CDR2 sequences are SGHRS and YFSETQ. The length of the CDR3 is 16 residues. V was clipped by 4 bases and J by 4 bases; unmatched bases: 9. The CDR3 DNA follows: TGCGCCAGCAGCCCAACTGTTGGACAGGGTAATGAAAAACTGTTTTTT. Translation gives CASSPTVGQGNEKLFF. The full variable domain, rest sourced from reference TRBV5-1 and TRBJ1-4, is KAGVTQTPRYLIKTRGQQVTLSCSPISGHRSVSWYQQTPGQGLQFLFEYFSETQRNKGNFPGRFSGRQFSNSRSEMNVSTLELGDSALYLCASSPTVGQGNEKLFFGSGTQLSVL.

The chain joins TRBV20-1 to TRBJ1-2, with TRBD1 matching 9 bases. J was trimmed by 5 bases and V by 2 bases; bases with no gene match: 9. The CDR3 sequence is 15 residues long. The V gene's germline CDR1 is DFQATT and CDR2 SNEGSKA (reference sequence). CDR3 nucleotides: TGCAGTGCTAGACCACAGACAGGGGGTTTGTATGGCTACACCTTC. Residues: CSARPQTGGLYGYTF.

This clonotype was recorded a few times. The gene calls are TRBV7-9 and TRBJ2-7; tentative D call: TRBD1 (6 bases). Germline V gene lookup returns CDR1 SEHNR and CDR2 FQNEAQ (reference sequence). Deletions cut 5 bases from V and 5 bases from J, with 19 bases between. There are 15 residues in the CDR3. CDR3 in DNA: TGTGCCAGCAGCCCGTCCTCGTGGGGGCTCCACGAGCAGTACTTC. This encodes CASSPSSWGLHEQYF.

This clonotype was seen a few times. The V gene is TRBV7-6, the J gene TRBJ2-5; 9 positions agree with TRBD2. The V and J ends lost 1 base and 4 bases, in that order; junction bases with no gene match: 7. CDR1 SGHVS and CDR2 FNYEAQ come from the germline V gene. The CDR3 is 16 amino acids. CDR3 loop: CASSLVEVAGAETQYF. Written as DNA, the CDR3 is TGTGCCAGCAGCTTAGTAGAGGTAGCGGGAGCAGAGACCCAGTACTTC.